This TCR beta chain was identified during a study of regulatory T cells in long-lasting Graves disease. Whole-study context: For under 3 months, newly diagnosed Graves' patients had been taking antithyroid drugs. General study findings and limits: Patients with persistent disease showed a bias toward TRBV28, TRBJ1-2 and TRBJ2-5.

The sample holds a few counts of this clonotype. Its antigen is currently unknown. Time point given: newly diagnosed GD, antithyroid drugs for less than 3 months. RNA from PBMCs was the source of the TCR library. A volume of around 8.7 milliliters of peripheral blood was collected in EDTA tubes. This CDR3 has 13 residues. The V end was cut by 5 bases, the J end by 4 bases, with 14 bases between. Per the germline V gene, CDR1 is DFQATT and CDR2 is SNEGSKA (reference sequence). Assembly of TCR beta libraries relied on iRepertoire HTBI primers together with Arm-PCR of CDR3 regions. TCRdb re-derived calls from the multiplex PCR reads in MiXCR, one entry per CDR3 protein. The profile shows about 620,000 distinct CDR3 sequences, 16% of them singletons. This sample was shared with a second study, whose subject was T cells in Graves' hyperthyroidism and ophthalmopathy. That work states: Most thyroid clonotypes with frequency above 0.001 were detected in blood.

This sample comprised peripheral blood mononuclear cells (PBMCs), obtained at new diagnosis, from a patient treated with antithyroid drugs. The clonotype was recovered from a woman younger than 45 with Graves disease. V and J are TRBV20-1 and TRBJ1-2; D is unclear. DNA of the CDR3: TGCAGTGCTCCTGAGGTGGTTAGCTATGGCTACACCTTC. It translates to CSAPEVVSYGYTF.